A selection of T cell receptor beta chains follows, all from one sample in a study of blood T cells in healthy people across ages. Using its own MiXCR run on the 5' RACE reads, TCRdb lists one record per CDR3 protein. The table shows under 1 million distinct CDR3 sequences, with approximately 48% occurring only once. The sample consisted of blood. The receptors shown here come from a man aged 60 to 75 in good health. CDR3s include the opening cysteine and the closing phenylalanine or tryptophan. D genes are given only for firm matches. The size of a clone is reported for some rows only, either as once, few or many, or as a class for expanded clones.

J | V | size | D | CDR3 | DNA
TRBJ1-5 | TRBV28 | many | . | CASSLTQGFQPQHF | TGTGCCAGCAGTTTGACACAGGGTTTTCAGCCCCAGCATTTT
TRBJ2-7 | TRBV5-1 | few | TRBD1 | CASSLGDRGLTYEQYF | TGCGCCAGCAGCTTGGGAGACAGGGGCCTAACCTACGAGCAGTACTTC
TRBJ2-7 | TRBV20-1 | few | TRBD2 | CSASDGGKYEQYF | TGCAGTGCTAGTGACGGGGGGAAATACGAGCAGTACTTC
TRBJ2-3 | TRBV4-1 | many | TRBD1 | CASSQARTGLTDTQYF | TGCGCCAGCAGCCAAGCTAGGACAGGGCTGACAGATACGCAGTATTTT
TRBJ2-6 | TRBV10-3 | few | . | CAISGSTNVLTF | TGTGCCATCAGTGGGAGCACCAACGTCCTGACTTTC
TRBJ1-4 | TRBV6-1 | . | . | CASQLTKNEKLFF | TGTGCCAGTCAACTAACGAAGAATGAAAAACTGTTTTTT
TRBJ2-7 | TRBV5-1 | . | . | CASSKTGLYEQYF | TGCGCCAGCAGCAAGACAGGTCTTTACGAGCAGTACTTC
TRBJ2-1 | TRBV25-1 | . | TRBD1 | CASSERQGGGNEQFF | TGTGCCAGCAGTGAGCGACAGGGTGGAGGCAATGAGCAGTTCTTC
TRBJ2-3 | TRBV14 | once | . | CASSSKVILVADTQYF | TGTGCCAGCAGCTCGAAGGTGATTCTTGTCGCAGATACGCAGTATTTT
TRBJ2-3 | TRBV15 | . | . | CATSSRVAGGDTQYF | TGTGCCACCAGCAGCCGGGTCGCAGGGGGGGATACGCAGTATTTT
TRBJ2-7 | TRBV20-1 | few | . | CSARDRGGGGYEQYF | TGCAGTGCTAGAGATCGTGGCGGGGGCGGGTACGAGCAGTACTTC
TRBJ1-5 | TRBV6-6 | . | . | CASSYSHGQPQHF | TGTGCCAGCAGTTATTCCCATGGCCAGCCCCAGCATTTT
TRBJ2-7 | TRBV7-2 | . | . | CASSLRGAGSFYEQYF | TGTGCCAGCAGCCTTCGAGGGGCGGGGAGCTTCTACGAGCAGTACTTC
TRBJ2-5 | TRBV11-2 | . | . | CASSSRMGRVQGYFETQYF | TGTGCCAGCAGCTCTAGAATGGGCCGTGTGCAGGGGTATTTTGAGACCCAGTACTTC
TRBJ1-2 | TRBV20-1 | . | TRBD1 | CSAGVAGGDYGYTF | TGCAGTGCCGGCGTTGCAGGGGGCGACTATGGCTACACCTTC
TRBJ2-5 | TRBV12-3/TRBV12-4 | . | TRBD1 | CASRRQGGETQYF | TGTGCCAGCAGGAGACAGGGGGGGGAGACCCAGTACTTC
TRBJ2-7 | TRBV5-1 | few | . | CASSPRDVAYEQYF | TGCGCCAGCAGCCCCCGGGACGTAGCCTACGAGCAGTACTTC
TRBJ2-1 | TRBV9 | . | . | CASSVDNNEQFF | TGTGCCAGCAGCGTAGACAACAATGAGCAGTTCTTC
TRBJ2-7 | TRBV5-1 | few | . | CASSLAGGFSEQYF | TGCGCCAGCAGCTTGGCCGGGGGTTTCTCCGAGCAGTACTTC
TRBJ2-1 | TRBV4-3 | . | . | CASSQDRDSYNEQSF | TGCGCCAGCAGCCAAGATCGGGATTCCTACAATGAGCAGTCCTTC
TRBJ2-2 | TRBV24-1 | few | TRBD1 | CATSDAGQGYTGELFF | TGTGCCACCAGTGATGCGGGACAGGGGTACACCGGGGAGCTGTTTTTT
TRBJ1-2 | TRBV10-3 | few | . | CAISEPERILYGYTF | TGTGCCATCAGCGAACCGGAGCGGATACTCTATGGCTACACCTTC
TRBJ2-3 | TRBV12-3/TRBV12-4 | . | . | CASSKFGDTQYF | TGTGCCAGCAGTAAATTCGGGGATACGCAGTATTTT
TRBJ2-4 | TRBV12-3/TRBV12-4 | once | . | CASGKGGPNIQYF | TGTGCCAGCGGAAAAGGGGGGCCGAACATTCAGTACTTC
TRBJ2-7 | TRBV20-1 | few | TRBD1 | CSASQGARNEQYF | TGCAGTGCTAGTCAGGGGGCGCGTAACGAGCAGTACTTC
TRBJ2-7 | TRBV29-1 | . | TRBD1 | CSTRTGSSYEQYF | TGCAGCACCAGGACAGGGAGCTCCTACGAGCAGTACTTC
TRBJ1-5 | TRBV5-5 | . | TRBD1 | CASSLAPKTGGNQPQHF | TGTGCCAGCAGCTTGGCACCAAAGACAGGGGGCAATCAGCCCCAGCATTTT
TRBJ1-2 | TRBV25-1 | few | . | CASSEGSRNYGYTF | TGTGCCAGCAGTGAAGGCAGCCGGAACTATGGCTACACCTTC
TRBJ2-7 | TRBV4-1 | many | . | CASSPRTAPYEQYF | TGCGCCAGCAGCCCCCGGACAGCCCCCTACGAGCAGTACTTC
TRBJ2-3 | TRBV7-2 | . | TRBD2 | CASSLGGLAGAPHSTDTQYF | TGTGCCAGCAGCTTAGGGGGACTAGCGGGGGCCCCCCACTCCACAGATACGCAGTATTTT
TRBJ2-3 | TRBV9 | . | TRBD2 | CASSGPSGGPRDTQYF | TGTGCCAGCAGCGGACCTAGCGGGGGGCCCCGGGATACGCAGTATTTT
TRBJ2-3 | TRBV3-1 | . | TRBD2 | CASSQDRLAADTQYF | TGTGCCAGCAGCCAAGATCGACTAGCGGCAGATACGCAGTATTTT
TRBJ2-7 | TRBV4-1 | . | TRBD1 | CASSQVGTGGGKTQCF | TGCGCCAGCAGCCAAGTGGGGACAGGGGGCGGGAAGACCCAGTGCTTC
TRBJ1-5 | TRBV20-1 | . | . | CSAPRENNQPQHF | TGCAGTGCTCCCAGGGAGAACAATCAGCCCCAGCATTTT
TRBJ2-1 | TRBV6-2/TRBV6-3 | . | . | CASSYEGLVERNEQFF | TGTGCCAGCAGTTACGAAGGTCTAGTTGAGAGGAATGAGCAGTTCTTC
TRBJ2-1 | TRBV9 | . | . | CASSVADISNEQFF | TGTGCCAGCAGCGTAGCAGACATCTCCAATGAGCAGTTCTTC
TRBJ2-3 | TRBV12-3/TRBV12-4 | many | TRBD1 | CASSFFQGAITDTQYF | TGTGCCAGCAGTTTCTTTCAGGGGGCAATCACAGATACGCAGTATTTT
TRBJ2-5 | TRBV7-8 | . | TRBD2 | CASSLELAGGLKTQYF | TGTGCCAGCAGCTTAGAACTAGCGGGGGGTTTGAAGACCCAGTACTTC
TRBJ1-4 | TRBV7-6 | . | . | CASSPRPDLYEKLFF | TGTGCCAGCAGCCCGAGGCCAGATTTATATGAAAAACTGTTTTTT
TRBJ1-6 | TRBV5-8 | . | TRBD1 | CASSLDRGAAPLHF | TGTGCCAGCAGCCTGGACAGGGGAGCGGCACCCCTCCACTTT
TRBJ1-2 | TRBV20-1 | few | . | CSGGQDLYGYTF | TGCAGTGGAGGGCAGGACCTCTATGGCTACACCTTC
TRBJ2-1 | TRBV24-1 | . | TRBD2 | CATSLGGGDNEQFF | TGTGCCACCAGTCTCGGCGGGGGGGACAATGAGCAGTTCTTC
TRBJ1-2 | TRBV7-9 | once | . | CASSFTDRPYGYTF | TGTGCCAGCAGCTTCACGGACAGACCCTATGGCTACACCTTC
TRBJ2-6 | TRBV7-2 | . | . | CASSNTWGTGANVLTF | TGTGCCAGCAGCAACACATGGGGCACTGGGGCCAACGTCCTGACTTTC
TRBJ2-3 | TRBV27 | . | TRBD1 | CASSPGQGSTDMQYF | TGTGCCAGCAGCCCTGGACAGGGGAGCACAGATATGCAGTATTTT
TRBJ2-7 | TRBV10-2 | few | TRBD1 | CASSEGNRGYEQYF | TGCGCCAGCAGTGAGGGGAACAGGGGCTACGAGCAGTACTTC
TRBJ1-2 | TRBV20-1 | . | TRBD1 | CSAKTGGRLYGYTF | TGCAGTGCTAAGACAGGGGGCCGGCTCTATGGCTACACCTTC
TRBJ2-1 | TRBV6-1 | . | . | CASSEGRGSYQETQFF | TGTGCCAGCAGTGAAGGGAGGGGATCTTACCAAGAGACCCAGTTCTTC
TRBJ2-1 | TRBV7-3 | few | . | CASSLGDSGNEQFF | TGTGCCAGCAGCTTGGGGGATTCGGGGAATGAGCAGTTCTTC
TRBJ2-1 | TRBV4-3 | many | TRBD2 | CASSQDRLAGLNEQFF | TGCGCCAGCAGCCAAGATCGGCTAGCGGGTTTAAATGAGCAGTTCTTC
TRBJ2-7 | TRBV12-3/TRBV12-4 | . | TRBD1 | CASSFPGQGLYF | TGTGCCAGCAGTTTTCCCGGACAGGGGCTGTACTTC
TRBJ2-1 | TRBV12-3/TRBV12-4 | . | TRBD2 | CASSFNSGSNEQFF | TGTGCCAGCAGTTTTAACAGCGGGAGTAATGAGCAGTTCTTC
TRBJ1-6 | TRBV5-1 | . | . | CASSLTQGRLTSPLHF | TGCGCCAGCAGCTTGACCCAGGGACGTTTGACTTCACCCCTCCACTTT